The T cell receptor (beta chain) described here comes from a study of T cell clonotyping in hematopoietic cell transplantation. Study-wide findings and caveats: At the given depth, recipient repertoires were over 97% de novo clonotypes.

The assay was immunoSEQ multiplex PCR, and TCRdb's table has in-frame clones only and misses some. The sample lists approximately 10,000 clones; approximately 90% were seen once. Points on this clone: Its antigen is undetermined.

The germline V gene encodes CDR1 SGHTA and CDR2 FQGNSA. This CDR3 spans 15 amino acids. Trimming took 5 bases from V and 6 from J; bases not matched to a gene: 12. This sequence was found in a woman in her fifties or sixties in good health. Some clones in this sample may be carry-over from other donors' samples. This rearrangement joins TRBV7-2 to TRBJ2-7; 8 nucleotides agree with TRBD2. Sequenced material: peripheral blood mononuclear cells. The CDR3 bases are TGTGCCAGCAGCCCGGGGGGGGCCCCGAGAAGCGAGCAGTACTTC. Its protein product is CASSPGGAPRSEQYF.